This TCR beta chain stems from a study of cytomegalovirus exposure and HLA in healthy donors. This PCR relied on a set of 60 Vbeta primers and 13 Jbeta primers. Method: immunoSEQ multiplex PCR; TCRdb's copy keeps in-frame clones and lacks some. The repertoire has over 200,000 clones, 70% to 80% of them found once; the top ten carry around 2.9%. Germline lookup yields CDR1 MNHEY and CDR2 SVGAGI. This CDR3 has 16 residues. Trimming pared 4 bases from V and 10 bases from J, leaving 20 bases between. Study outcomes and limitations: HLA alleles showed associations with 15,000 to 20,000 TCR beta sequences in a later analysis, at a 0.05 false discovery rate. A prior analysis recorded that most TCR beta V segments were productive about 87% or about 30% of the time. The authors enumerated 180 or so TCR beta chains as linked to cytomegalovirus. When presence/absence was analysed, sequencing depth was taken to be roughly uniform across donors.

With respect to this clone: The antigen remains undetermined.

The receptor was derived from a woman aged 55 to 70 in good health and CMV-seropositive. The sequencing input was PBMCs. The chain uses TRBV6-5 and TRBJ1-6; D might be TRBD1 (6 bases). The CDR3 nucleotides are TGTGCCAGCAGTTTGAAATCGGGACAAAGGTCCTCACCCCTCCACTTT. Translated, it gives CASSLKSGQRSSPLHF.